This T cell receptor (beta chain) was documented in a study of CD8 T cells in ankylosing spondylitis. In germline, CDR1 is SGDLS, CDR2 YYNGEE. The CDR3 runs to 17 residues. J lost 7 bases, V lost 2 bases, and 14 bases had no gene match. The study's findings and limits: Disease-linked clones were reportedly significantly enriched in matched ankylosing spondylitis synovial fluid.

Using quantitative 5'-RACE with molecular barcodes, the authors made TCR beta libraries. One entry per CDR3 protein results from TCRdb running MiXCR on the 5' RACE reads. The data contain 200,000 to 300,000 distinct CDR3 sequences, approximately 10% of them seen just once; the ten biggest clones take up around 3%. There are many counts of this clonotype. Its antigen is unknown. This chain links TRBV9 with TRBJ2-1, with 8 bases fitting TRBD2. The TCR was taken from a male donor with ankylosing spondylitis or in good health (not recorded which). The sequencing input was blood, either unsorted or a sorted T cell fraction (not recorded which). Here the CDR3 reads CASSVPLSGGPKNEQFF. The CDR3 coding sequence is TGTGCCAGCAGCGTCCCCTTATCGGGAGGGCCTAAAAATGAGCAGTTCTTC.